The present entry profiles one TCR beta chain with its context. What it binds is unknown. CD45RO-negative, CCR7-selected cells formed the naive CD8 fraction, which excluded terminally differentiated effector memory CD45RA+ cells. The data were taken from a study of shared clonotypes between healthy human individuals. Trimming pared 8 bases from V and 6 bases from J, leaving 14 bases between. CDR3 size: 13 residues. CDR1 is MNHEY, CDR2 SMNVEV, per germline (reference sequence). The table came from immunoSEQ multiplex PCR; TCRdb's copy has only in-frame clones and leaves some out. The table lists some 2.1 million clones, around 93% of them singletons, with around 1.8% in the top ten. Study findings and constraints: Several donors shared 5% to 5.5% of their naive CD4 clonotypes.

The sample was naive CD8+ T cells from PBMCs. V usage is TRBV27 and J usage is TRBJ1-5; D remains unclear. This receptor was obtained from a man aged 18-30 years in good health. Some clones in this sample may be carry-over from other donors' samples. This CDR3 is CASGLGASQPQHF. DNA of the CDR3: TGTGCCAGCGGGTTGGGTGCGAGTCAGCCCCAGCATTTT.